Described below is a single T cell receptor beta chain sequence and its context. Germline values: CDR1 SGHRS, CDR2 YFSETQ. The CDR3 spans 14 residues. V was clipped by 0 bases and J by 4 bases, with 10 bases between them. The data were taken from a study of blood T cell repertoires in COVID-19. Study summary: From the United States, Italy and Spain came samples of acute and convalescent COVID-19. Sample material is recorded as cDNA or gDNA derived from T cells, B-cell-depleted T cells, or PBMCs.

Authors' data handling: Scientists estimated how many nucleated cells there were by amplifying reference gene primers. Method: immunoSEQ multiplex PCR; TCRdb's copy keeps in-frame clones and lacks some. V, J and clone size are taken as reported in that table, and D and trimming were inferred from the DNA itself. Altogether 250,000 to 300,000 clones are present, 85% to 90% being singletons, with the ten largest covering about 4.5%. The sample comprised peripheral blood. The genes are TRBV5-1 and TRBJ1-2; tentatively, D is TRBD1 (6 bases). This TCR came from a woman aged 40-49 years who had recovered from COVID-19. The CDR3 sequence is CASSLGTATYGYTF. In nucleotides, the CDR3 is TGCGCCAGCAGCTTGGGGACAGCCACCTATGGCTACACCTTC.